The present entry profiles one T cell receptor beta chain with its context. This entry belongs to a study of Graves' ophthalmopathy and Graves' hyperthyroidism. Study background: Upon initial diagnosis and before any treatment, peripheral blood was collected.

A follow-up of 18 months without ophthalmopathy meant that hyperthyroidism was stable. Symptoms, serum thyroxine and TRAb, thyroid ultrasound, and orbital computed tomography formed the diagnostic basis. TCR beta CDR3 amplification used RNA transcripts. First-round RT-PCR relied on HTBI primers, and a second-round multiplex PCR came next. TCRdb itself ran the multiplex PCR reads through MiXCR, one entry per CDR3 protein. Among roughly 350,000 distinct CDR3 sequences listed, roughly 15% were seen once. Germline V lookup: CDR1 MNHEY, CDR2 SMNVEV (reference sequence). Trimming took 3 bases from V and 3 from J, leaving 26 bases between them. The CDR3 is 20 amino acids.

The sequence was obtained from an adult woman with stable Graves' hyperthyroidism. Sequences were obtained from peripheral blood. The rearrangement joins TRBV27 to TRBJ2-2; D is unresolved. The CDR3 DNA sequence: TGTGCCAGCAGTTTGTCGGGTTCGAGGTTAGAGAAGACGTACACCGGGGAGCTGTTTTTT. Its protein is CASSLSGSRLEKTYTGELFF.